This T cell receptor beta chain was identified during a study of tumor and adjacent non-tumor tissue in lung cancer (dated by TCRdb to the late 2010s). Regarding the research as a whole: Patients with adenocarcinoma (12), squamous cell carcinoma (2) and small cell lung cancer (1) were included in the cohort. The 15 enrolled patients, of whom 10 were men and 5 were women, were aged about 31 to 76 years and were diagnosed with TNM stage I to III disease. In total, sequencing yielded some 130 million productive TCRbeta reads, which works out to an average of roughly 4.2 million reads per sample. The study compared bulk TCRbeta repertoires between lung tumor tissue and matched distant non-tumor lung tissue from 15 lung cancer patients. More than 25 paired specimens, one tumor and one normal lung sample per patient, were profiled by TCRbeta CDR3 sequencing.

Remarks on this clonotype: Its antigen target is currently unknown. Per-base qualities were not stored, and no clone one base away is much larger.

Bulk unsorted tissue served as the source for RNA extraction, and RNA quality was assessed using a NanoDrop ND-1000 and an Agilent 2100. Newly diagnosed lung cancer patients without prior chemotherapy who had been admitted for thoracic surgery in China between August and November 2014 were enrolled as donors. The study excluded patients who had received radiotherapy or chemotherapy before or who had another cancer at the same time. Pieces of surgical tissue measuring roughly 1-2.2 cm3 were kept in RNAlater solution and stored at -80 degrees C until use. The library was produced with multiplex PCR. The sequencer listed for this sample is Illumina HiSeq 2500. TCRbeta libraries were constructed through three rounds of nested PCR with primers (Table S4) according to protocols adapted from ARM-PCR. PCR products of 200-500 bp were gel-excised and purified with the QIAquick gel extraction kit before sequencing. Per the source publication's procedure: Trimmomatic was used to clean the reads, FLASH was used to merge the reads into complete CDR3 sequences, and MiTCR was used to assign the reads to V(D)J germline segments. Clonal diversity was calculated as the inverse Simpson's index using VDJtools. Productive reads were defined as in-frame sequences without a premature stop codon. TCRdb reworked the public reads: Q25 trimming with fastp, MiXCR clone assembly, productive beta chains retained. Rows matching on CDR3 protein sequence are summarized as one entry with the most common DNA and genes. None of the V and J calls come from the authors' own analysis; TCRdb made them. This sample holds about 200,000 distinct CDR3 sequences; approximately 74% were observed only once. The ten largest clonotypes hold approximately 26% of the sample.

Trimming at the junction amounts to 3 bases on V and 3 bases on J, and the germline ends lie 15 bases apart. From cysteine to phenylalanine, the CDR3 is 14 amino acids long. Of all the DNA, just the CDR3 is kept, 42 bases in frame from base 1. From a lookup of the germline V gene (reference sequence), CDR1 and CDR2 are DFQATT and SNEGSKA. The paper as a whole reports these results and caveats: TCR diversity was significantly higher in younger patients, and greater tumor TCR diversity was associated with shorter overall survival and shorter disease-free survival. The methods do not name the sequencing platform or mention unique molecular identifiers. A significantly larger cumulative share of the repertoire was made up by the top 100 clones in normal lung than in tumor tissue. Peripheral blood was not sequenced, so blood TCRbeta repertoires were not examined in the lung cancer patients of the study. Tumor tissue showed significantly greater TCR diversity (inverse Simpson) than normal lung tissue (about 410 vs 180, P = 0.0075, Mann-Whitney U test). The cohort had only roughly 14 patients, and the authors noted that larger samples and more detailed clinical data are needed.

Sequencing was performed on lung tumor tissue. The chain joins TRBV20-1 to TRBJ2-7; the D gene is perhaps TRBD2, on 5 matching bases. This clonotype was obtained from a man aged 60 to 75 with non-small cell lung cancer. The CDR3 protein: CSASPRTSNYEQYF. The DNA sequence is given as TGCAGTGCTAGTCCCAGAACTAGTAACTACGAGCAGTACTTC.